The entry that follows covers one T cell receptor beta chain sequence. Its antigen remains unidentified. The record has no base qualities; no much larger clone is one base away. From the germline V gene (reference sequence), CDR1 is SEHNR and CDR2 is FQNEAQ. The CDR3, from cysteine to phenylalanine, totals 15 residues. The entry retains the CDR3 DNA only, 45 bases that are in frame from base 1. V drops 5 bases and J drops 2 bases, leaving 10 bases in between. This sample was taken from a study of CD8+CD57+ T cells in acquired aplastic anemia (dated by TCRdb to between 2017 and 2018). Turning to the overall study: DNA extracted from sorted CD4+ and CD8+ cells had a mean of about 3 ug, with a range of 0.2 to 27.4 ug. CD8+CD57+ expansion was defined as a frequency above the mean frequency observed in healthy subjects. Overall results and qualifications from the work: Roughly 30 CD8+ CDR3 sequences were shared between patients and controls but appeared highly expressed in patients and within their immunodominant clones. Patients and healthy controls showed no significant difference in CD8+ Simpson's diversity (P=0.060).

Patients chosen for sequencing had shown expansion of CD8+CD57+ cells by flow cytometry. All patients had severe acquired aplastic anemia diagnosed by International Study of Aplastic Anemia and Agranulocytosis and Camitta criteria. Patients had received no therapy at the time of blood sampling. In the study, sorted CD4+ and CD8+ blood T cells from patients with severe aplastic anemia and from healthy subjects underwent deep sequencing of TCR repertoires. In the USA, patient enrollment took place under clinicaltrials.gov protocols 00001620, 01623167, 00001397, 00071045, 00081523 and 00961064. Ficoll-Paque density gradient centrifugation was used to isolate peripheral blood mononuclear cells. CD4+ and CD8+ T cells were sorted by FACS or magnetic beads before DNA extraction. Genomic DNA was used as template for profiling of TCR beta VDJ combinations and CDR3 sequences. An Illumina HiSeq 2000 was used for TCR repertoire sequencing. Per the source publication's procedure: TRBV/TRBJ rearrangement plots, CDR3 size and DJ length profiles, and Simpson's diversity index were used to assess repertoires. The immunodominant clone was defined as the most abundant DNA sequence in deep sequencing data. CDR3 amino acid sequences were checked for sharing between subjects and were compared against published repertoires and the VDJdb database. TCRdb passed the public sequencing reads through fastp at Q25 and MiXCR, retaining productive beta sequences. Rows merge per CDR3 protein into single entries with the most common DNA and genes. TCRdb, rather than the study authors, made the V and J calls. Present in this sample are around 290,000 distinct CDR3 sequences, roughly 61% of which were seen just once. Roughly 1.2% of the sample lies in the top ten.

The TCR comes from a human donor with aplastic anemia. Material for sequencing was sorted CD4+, CD8+, or CD8+CD57+ T cells (not recorded which) from PBMCs. The receptor chain draws on TRBV7-9 and TRBJ1-6; no D gene call is confident. The sequenced DNA: TGTGCCAGCAGCATCGGGAGAGCCTATAATTCACCCCTCCACTTT. Its protein product is CASSIGRAYNSPLHF.